What follows is one T cell receptor beta chain and its context. There is no known antigen for this receptor. The sample holds no much larger clone one base away, and base qualities are not on file. The donors were roughly 40 Caucasian individuals from Russia, aged 6 to 90 years, who were systemically healthy. Each donor gave about 11 milliliters of peripheral blood, drawn into EDTA-treated Vacutainer tubes. Ficoll-Paque density-gradient centrifugation was used to isolate PBMCs, with at least 7 million obtained per sample. Total RNA, at least 6 micrograms per sample, was extracted from PBMCs with Trizol reagent. For every donor, an aliquot of PBMCs went through flow cytometry to measure the percentages of naive CD45RAhigh/CD27high T cells. Receptors were amplified or captured by 5' RACE. Sequencing was performed on an Illumina HiSeq 2500. A second PCR of roughly 7 to 11 cycles was run with a J-beta primer mix and a sample-barcoded 5' primer. A unique molecular identifier was introduced onto each TCR beta cDNA molecule by a template-switch 5' adaptor carrying 12 random nucleotides. Each sample yielded at least 3 million CDR3-containing paired-end reads. First-strand cDNA was synthesized from all RNA with the Mint cDNA synthesis kit, primed by a TRBC-specific oligonucleotide. After uracil-DNA glycosylase treatment, a first 18-cycle PCR used universal primers M1SS and BC2_uni_R on all cDNA. In the original analysis: Each sample was normalized by randomly selecting 1 million high-quality reads, each carrying a distinct molecular identifier. Reads with shared molecular identifiers were discarded instead of being binned into consensus sequences. MiTCR, with a Q25 quality threshold and the strictest error-elimination algorithm, was used for CDR3 identification, clonotype clustering and error correction. Lower-bound total TCR beta diversity was estimated with a nonparametric unseen species model using Euler transformation. TCRdb cleaned the public reads at Q25 with fastp, built clones with MiXCR and kept in-frame beta chains. Each entry is one CDR3 protein sequence, shown with its most common DNA and genes. These V and J calls are TCRdb output, not the study's own analysis. This sample is represented by about 1.4 million distinct CDR3 sequences; approximately 59% of them were singletons. In total, the top ten clones hold over 6.5% of the sample.

The sample originates from a study of blood T cells in healthy people across ages (dated by TCRdb to between 2014 and 2017). About the full investigation: In model experiments, template switching captured roughly one uniquely barcoded TCR beta cDNA molecule for every two T cells. Age-related changes in TCR beta repertoire diversity were measured in the study by deep sequencing normalized with unique cDNA molecular identifiers. The study analyzed two additional independent replicas of 1 million unique cDNA reads from the same blood draw for two donors, one aged 18 to 30 and one aged 80 or older. The donors were divided into four age groups: young (average around 16 years), middle-aged (about 40), aged (about 60) and long-lived (roughly 82). Donors of different ages were randomly distributed across sequencing lanes to avoid experimental bias.

Inclusive of the bounding cysteine and phenylalanine, the CDR3 is 12 residues long. Of all the DNA, just the CDR3 is kept, 36 bases in frame from base 1. V loses 7 bases, J loses 7 bases, and the germline ends lie 10 bases apart. From the germline V gene, CDR1 is MDHEN and CDR2 is SYDVKM. The research as a whole found: As age increased, observed TCR beta diversity per million T cells dropped in a roughly linear way, and a significant reduction was already evident by age 40. Conclusive comparison of naive and antigen-experienced compartments was prevented by the profiling of bulk unsorted PBMCs. Estimates of total diversity based on one million sequenced T cells were regarded as lower bounds and as underestimates. The CMV infection status of donors was not known, potentially confounding age-related changes in expanded clonotypes. The percentage of naive T cells measured by flow cytometry correlated strongly with observed TCR beta diversity. Compared with the aged group, the long-lived group had more naive CD4+ T cells, fewer expanded clones and increased TCR diversity, a pattern suggesting age selection.

Rearrangement joined TRBV28 to TRBJ1-4, with no confident D gene call. Sequenced sample: blood. The clonotype was recovered from a man between 18 and 35 years old in good health. The CDR3 protein: CASTSGVEKLFF. The nucleotide sequence reads as follows: TGTGCCAGCACCTCGGGCGTTGAAAAACTGTTTTTT.